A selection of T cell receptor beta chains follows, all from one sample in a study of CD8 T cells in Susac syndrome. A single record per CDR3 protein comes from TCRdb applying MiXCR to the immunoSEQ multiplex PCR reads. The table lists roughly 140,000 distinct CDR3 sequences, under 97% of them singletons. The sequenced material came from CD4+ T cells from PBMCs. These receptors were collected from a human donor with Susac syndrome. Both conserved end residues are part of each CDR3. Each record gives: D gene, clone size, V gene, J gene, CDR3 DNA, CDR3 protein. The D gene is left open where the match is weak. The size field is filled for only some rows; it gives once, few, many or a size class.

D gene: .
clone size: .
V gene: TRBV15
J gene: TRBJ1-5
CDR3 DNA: TGTGCCACCAGCCGTCGGGACAGCAATCAGCCCCAGCATTTT
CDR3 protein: CATSRRDSNQPQHF

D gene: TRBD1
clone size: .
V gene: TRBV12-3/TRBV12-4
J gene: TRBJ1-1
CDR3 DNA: TGTGCCAGCAACCTACAGGGGGCCTCTGAAGCTTTCTTT
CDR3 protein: CASNLQGASEAFF

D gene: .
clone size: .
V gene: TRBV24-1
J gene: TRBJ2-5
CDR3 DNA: TGTGCCACCAGTGATGCTTCGACAGGTCCGGGGGAGACCCAGTACTTC
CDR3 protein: CATSDASTGPGETQYF

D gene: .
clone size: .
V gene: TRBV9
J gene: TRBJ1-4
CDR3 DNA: TGTGCCAGCAGCTCCGGGGGCGCAGGAAAACTGTTTTTT
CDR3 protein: CASSSGGAGKLFF

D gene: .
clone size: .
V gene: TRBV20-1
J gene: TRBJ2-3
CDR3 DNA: TGCAGTGCTAGGGGTCCGGTGTACGACAGGACCGGCACAGATACGCAGTATTTT
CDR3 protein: CSARGPVYDRTGTDTQYF

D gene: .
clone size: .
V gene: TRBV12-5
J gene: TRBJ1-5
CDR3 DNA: TGTGCTAGTGGGTTGACAGGTGGGGGCAATCAGCCCCAGCATTTT
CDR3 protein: CASGLTGGGNQPQHF

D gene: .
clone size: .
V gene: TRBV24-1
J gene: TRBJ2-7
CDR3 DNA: TGTGCCACCAGTGATTCGCGGGACCCCTACGAGCAGTACTTC
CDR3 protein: CATSDSRDPYEQYF

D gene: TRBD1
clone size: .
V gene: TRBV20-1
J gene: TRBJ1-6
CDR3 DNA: TGCAGTGCATCCAGGGGGCGCGAAAGAGGTTCACCCCTCCACTTT
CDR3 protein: CSASRGRERGSPLHF

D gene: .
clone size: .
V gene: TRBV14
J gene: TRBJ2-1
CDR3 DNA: TGTGCCAGCAGCCAAGATTCCCGAGCGGGTCGCAATGAGCAGTTCTTC
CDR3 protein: CASSQDSRAGRNEQFF

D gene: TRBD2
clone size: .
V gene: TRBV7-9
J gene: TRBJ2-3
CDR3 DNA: TGTGCCAGCAGCTTAGTTCTCGGACTAGCTGGCACAGATACGCAGTATTTT
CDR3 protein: CASSLVLGLAGTDTQYF

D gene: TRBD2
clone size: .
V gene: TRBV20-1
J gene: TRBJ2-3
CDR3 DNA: TGCAGTGCGGCTAGCGGGGGGTTCCCAGATACGCAGTATTTT
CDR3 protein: CSAASGGFPDTQYF

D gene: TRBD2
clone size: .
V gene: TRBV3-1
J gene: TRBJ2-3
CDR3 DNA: TGTGCCAGCAGCCAACCTAAGACTAGCGGAAGCACAGATACGCAGTATTTT
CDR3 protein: CASSQPKTSGSTDTQYF

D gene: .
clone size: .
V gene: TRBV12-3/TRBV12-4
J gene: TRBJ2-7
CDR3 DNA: TGTGCCAGCTCGGACATTTCCTCCCTCGACTCCTACGAGCAGTACTTC
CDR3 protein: CASSDISSLDSYEQYF

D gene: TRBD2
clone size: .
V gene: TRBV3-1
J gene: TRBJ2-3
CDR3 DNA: TGTGCCAGCAGCCCCGACAGCGGGGACTACACAGATACGCAGTATTTT
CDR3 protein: CASSPDSGDYTDTQYF

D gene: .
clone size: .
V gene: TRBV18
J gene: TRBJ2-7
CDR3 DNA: TGTGCCAGCTCACTGACAGGTTTCGGCTACGAGCAGTACTTC
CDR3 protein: CASSLTGFGYEQYF

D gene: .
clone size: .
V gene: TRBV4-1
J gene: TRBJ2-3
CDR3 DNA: TGCGCCAGCAGCCAAGGGAGCGGAACTAGCACAGATACGCAGTATTTT
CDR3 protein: CASSQGSGTSTDTQYF

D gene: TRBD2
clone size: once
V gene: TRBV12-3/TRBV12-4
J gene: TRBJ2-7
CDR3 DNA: TGTGCCAGCAGTTTAAATGCGGGGGCCTACGAGCAGTACTTC
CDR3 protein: CASSLNAGAYEQYF

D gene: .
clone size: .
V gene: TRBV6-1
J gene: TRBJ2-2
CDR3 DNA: TGTGCCGGAAGTTTAGGGGATTGGACCGGGGAGCTGTTTTTT
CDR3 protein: CAGSLGDWTGELFF

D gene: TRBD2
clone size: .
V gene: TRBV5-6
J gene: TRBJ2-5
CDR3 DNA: TGTGCCAGCAGCCCCGGGACTAGCGGGAGTTGGTCCCAGTACTTC
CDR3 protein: CASSPGTSGSWSQYF

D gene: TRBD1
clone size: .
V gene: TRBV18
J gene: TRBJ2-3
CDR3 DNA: TGTGCCAGCTCACCCTCAACCGGACAGGGAAATACGCAGTATTTT
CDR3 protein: CASSPSTGQGNTQYF

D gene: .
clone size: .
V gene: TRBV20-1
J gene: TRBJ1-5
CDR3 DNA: TGCAGTGCCCGGACAGAAAATCAGCCCCAGCATTTT
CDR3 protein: CSARTENQPQHF

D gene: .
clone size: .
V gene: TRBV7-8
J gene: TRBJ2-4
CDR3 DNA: TGTGCCAGCAGCTTGGACTCATGGGAAAACATTCAGTACTTC
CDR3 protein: CASSLDSWENIQYF

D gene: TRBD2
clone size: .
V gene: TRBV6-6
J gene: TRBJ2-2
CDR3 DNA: TGTGCCAGCACGGGAGGTTATGCCGGGGAGCTGTTTTTT
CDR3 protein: CASTGGYAGELFF

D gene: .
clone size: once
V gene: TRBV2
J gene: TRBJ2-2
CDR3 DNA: TGTGCCAGCAGCCTTACAGGGAGTTACACCGGGGAGCTGTTTTTT
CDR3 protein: CASSLTGSYTGELFF

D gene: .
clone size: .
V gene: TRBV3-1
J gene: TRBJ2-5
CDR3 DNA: TGTGCCAGCAGCCACGGTCCAGCGGCCCATCAAGAGACCCAGTACTTC
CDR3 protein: CASSHGPAAHQETQYF

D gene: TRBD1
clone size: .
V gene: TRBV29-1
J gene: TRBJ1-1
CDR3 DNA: TGCAGCGTGTCCGGACAGGCGAACACTGAAGCTTTCTTT
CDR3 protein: CSVSGQANTEAFF

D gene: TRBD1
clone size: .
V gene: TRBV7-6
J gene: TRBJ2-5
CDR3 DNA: TGTGCCAGCAGTTCCGGGACAGTGAAAGAGACCCAGTACTTC
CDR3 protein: CASSSGTVKETQYF

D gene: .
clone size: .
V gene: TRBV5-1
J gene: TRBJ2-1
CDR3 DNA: TGCGCCAGCAGCAAAGAATTTCTAACTGAGCAGTTCTTC
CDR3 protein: CASSKEFLTEQFF

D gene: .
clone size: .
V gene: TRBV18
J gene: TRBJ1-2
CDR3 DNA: TGTGCCAGCTCACCACAGAGCAACTATGGCTACACCTTC
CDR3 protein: CASSPQSNYGYTF

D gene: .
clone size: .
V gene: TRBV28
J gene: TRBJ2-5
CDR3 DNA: TGTGCCAGCAGTCGCAGCCACGGCCAGGCGACCCAGTACTTC
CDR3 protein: CASSRSHGQATQYF

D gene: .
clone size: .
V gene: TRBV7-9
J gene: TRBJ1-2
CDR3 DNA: TGTGCCAGCAGCTTAGCGGCGGCTAACTATGGCTACACCTTC
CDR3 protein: CASSLAAANYGYTF

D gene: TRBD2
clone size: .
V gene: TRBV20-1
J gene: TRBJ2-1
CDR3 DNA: TGCAGTGCTAGAGAGGCTAGCGGGGGGGACAATGAGCAGTTCTTC
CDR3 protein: CSAREASGGDNEQFF

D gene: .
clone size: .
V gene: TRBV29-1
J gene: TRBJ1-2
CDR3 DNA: TGCAGCGCCAGCCAGACACCCTCTAACTATGGCTACACCTTC
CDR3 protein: CSASQTPSNYGYTF

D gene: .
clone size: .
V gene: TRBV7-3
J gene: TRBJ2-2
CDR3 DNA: TGTGCCAGCAGCTCCACTACGAACACCGGGGAGCTGTTTTTT
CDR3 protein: CASSSTTNTGELFF

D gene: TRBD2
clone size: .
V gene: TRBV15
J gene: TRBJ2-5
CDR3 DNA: TGTGCCACCAGCGGGGGGGGAGAGACCCAGTACTTC
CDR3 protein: CATSGGGETQYF

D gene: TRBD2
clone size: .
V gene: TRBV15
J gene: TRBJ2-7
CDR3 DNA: TGTGCCACCAAAGCCGCGGGGGGACCCTACGAGCAGTACTTC
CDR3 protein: CATKAAGGPYEQYF

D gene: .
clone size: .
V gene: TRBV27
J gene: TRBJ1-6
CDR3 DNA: TGTGCCAGCAGTTTTAGGACAGAGAACGTCTATAATTCACCCCTCCACTTT
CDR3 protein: CASSFRTENVYNSPLHF

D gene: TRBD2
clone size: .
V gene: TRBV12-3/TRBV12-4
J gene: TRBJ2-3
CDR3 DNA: TGTGCCAGCAGTTTACGGGGGGGCGATACGCAGTATTTT
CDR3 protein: CASSLRGGDTQYF

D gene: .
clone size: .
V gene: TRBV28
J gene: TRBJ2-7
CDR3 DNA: TGTGCCAGCAGCGCGGGAAGTCGCGAGCAGTACTTC
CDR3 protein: CASSAGSREQYF

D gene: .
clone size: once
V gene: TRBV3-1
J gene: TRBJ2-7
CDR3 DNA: TGTGCCAGCAGCCAAGGTATGTCCTACGAGCAGTACTTC
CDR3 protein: CASSQGMSYEQYF

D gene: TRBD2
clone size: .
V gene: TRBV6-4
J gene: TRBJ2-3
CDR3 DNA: TGTGCCAGCAGTGACTCTAGCGGGAGAGATACGCAGTATTTT
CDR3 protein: CASSDSSGRDTQYF

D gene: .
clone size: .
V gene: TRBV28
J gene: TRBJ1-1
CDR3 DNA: TGTGCCAGCAGTGCCCACCAGGGTGGGCCGGCTGAAGCTTTCTTT
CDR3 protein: CASSAHQGGPAEAFF

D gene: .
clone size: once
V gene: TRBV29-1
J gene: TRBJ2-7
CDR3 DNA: TGCAGCGTTGGGACAGGCGGGGGAATCTACGAGCAGTACTTC
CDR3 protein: CSVGTGGGIYEQYF

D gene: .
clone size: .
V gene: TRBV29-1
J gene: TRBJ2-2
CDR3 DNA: TGCAGCACCACTAGCTCCGGGGAGCTGTTTTTT
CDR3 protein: CSTTSSGELFF

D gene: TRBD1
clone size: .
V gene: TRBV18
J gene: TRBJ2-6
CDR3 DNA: TGTGCCAGCTCAGTCCGACAGGGGACCGGGGGCTCTGGGGCCAACGTCCTGACTTTC
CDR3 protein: CASSVRQGTGGSGANVLTF

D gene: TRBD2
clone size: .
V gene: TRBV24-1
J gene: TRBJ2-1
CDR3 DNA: TGTGCCACCAGTGATGGAGGTAGCGGGAGGGGTAATGAGCAGTTCTTC
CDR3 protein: CATSDGGSGRGNEQFF

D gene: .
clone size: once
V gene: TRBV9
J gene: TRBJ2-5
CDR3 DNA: TGTGCCAGCAGCGTAGCTGCCGGGGAGACCCAGTACTTC
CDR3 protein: CASSVAAGETQYF

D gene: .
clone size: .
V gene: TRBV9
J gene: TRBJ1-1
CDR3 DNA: TGTGCCAGCAGCGTAGGTGAGGGCAGGAGTACTGAAGCTTTCTTT
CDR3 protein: CASSVGEGRSTEAFF

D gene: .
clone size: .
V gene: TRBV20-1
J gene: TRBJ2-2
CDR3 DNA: TGCAGTGCGCGAAAGGGGGGGCCGAGGACCGGGGAGCTGTTTTTT
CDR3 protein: CSARKGGPRTGELFF

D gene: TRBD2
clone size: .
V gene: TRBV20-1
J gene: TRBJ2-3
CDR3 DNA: TGCAGTGCTCCTAGCGGGGGGGCTGGAGATACGCAGTATTTT
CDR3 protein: CSAPSGGAGDTQYF

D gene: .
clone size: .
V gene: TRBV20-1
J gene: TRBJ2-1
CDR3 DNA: TGCAGTGCCGACGGACGGGGGAATGAGCAGTTCTTC
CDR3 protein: CSADGRGNEQFF

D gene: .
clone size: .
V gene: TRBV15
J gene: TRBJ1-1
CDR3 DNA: TGTGCCACCAGCCCCCGGGGGTGGCGTAACACTGAAGCTTTCTTT
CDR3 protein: CATSPRGWRNTEAFF

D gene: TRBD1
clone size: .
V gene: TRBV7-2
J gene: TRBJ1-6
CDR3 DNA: TGTGCCAGCAGCCAGACAGGGGGGAATTCACCCCTCCACTTT
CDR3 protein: CASSQTGGNSPLHF

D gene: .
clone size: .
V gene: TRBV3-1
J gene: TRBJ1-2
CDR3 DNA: TGTGCCAGCAGCCCAAGAAGGACAGACTATGGCTACACCTTC
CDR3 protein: CASSPRRTDYGYTF

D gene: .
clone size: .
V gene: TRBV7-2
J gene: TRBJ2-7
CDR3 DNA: TGTGCCAGCAGCTTAGTGTCAATAGTTATCCACGAGCAGTACTTC
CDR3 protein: CASSLVSIVIHEQYF

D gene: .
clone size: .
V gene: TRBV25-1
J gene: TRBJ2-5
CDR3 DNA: TGTGCCAGCAGTGAACCCGGACCATGGGGAGCCGAGACCCAGTACTTC
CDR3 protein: CASSEPGPWGAETQYF

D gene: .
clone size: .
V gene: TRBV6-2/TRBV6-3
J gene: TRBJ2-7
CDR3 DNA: TGTGCCAGCAGGAGACAGGGAGGCTCCTACGAGCAGTACTTC
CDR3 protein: CASRRQGGSYEQYF

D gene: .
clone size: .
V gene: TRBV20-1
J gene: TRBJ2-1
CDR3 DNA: TGCAGTGCTAGTAGGCCTAGCATCAATGAGCAGTTCTTC
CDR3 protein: CSASRPSINEQFF

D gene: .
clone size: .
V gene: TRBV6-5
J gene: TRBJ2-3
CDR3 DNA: TGTGCCAGCAGTTACTCTGGGGGGAGTGGTTCAGATACGCAGTATTTT
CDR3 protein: CASSYSGGSGSDTQYF